The clone carrying this T cell receptor beta chain was found many times. RNA transcripts served as template for amplifying TCR beta CDR3 sequences. Second-round multiplex PCR came after first-round RT-PCR with HTBI primers. Using its own MiXCR run on the multiplex PCR reads, TCRdb lists one record per CDR3 protein. The sample holds 500,000 to 600,000 distinct CDR3 sequences, approximately 37% seen once. This entry is derived from a study of Graves' ophthalmopathy and Graves' hyperthyroidism. The CDR3 spans 12 residues. With 4 bases removed from V and 5 bases from J, the gap between germline ends came to 8 bases. CDR1 is MGHDK and CDR2 is SYGVNS in the germline V gene.

Material: peripheral blood or thyroid tissue (not recorded which). V and J are TRBV25-1 and TRBJ2-5; D unclear. The receptor was derived from an adult man with Graves' hyperthyroidism. CDR3: CASSALGETQYF. The CDR3 nucleotides read TGTGCCAGCAGTGCCTTAGGGGAGACCCAGTACTTC.